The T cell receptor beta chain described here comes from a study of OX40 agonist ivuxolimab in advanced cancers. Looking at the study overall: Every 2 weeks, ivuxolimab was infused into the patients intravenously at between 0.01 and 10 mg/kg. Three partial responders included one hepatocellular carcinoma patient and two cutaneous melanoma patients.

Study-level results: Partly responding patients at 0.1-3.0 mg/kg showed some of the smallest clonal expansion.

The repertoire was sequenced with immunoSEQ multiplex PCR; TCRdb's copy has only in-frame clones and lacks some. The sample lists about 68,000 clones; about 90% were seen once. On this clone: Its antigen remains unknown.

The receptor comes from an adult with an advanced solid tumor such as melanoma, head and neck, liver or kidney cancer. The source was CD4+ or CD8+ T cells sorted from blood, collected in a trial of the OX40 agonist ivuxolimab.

Here the CDR3 reads CASSDGQANTGELFF. DNA for the CDR3: TGTGCCAGCAGTGACGGCCAAGCGAACACCGGGGAGCTGTTTTTT. V is TRBV25-1 and J is TRBJ2-2; D is ambiguous. The CDR3 length is 15 residues. Per the germline V gene, CDR1 is MGHDK and CDR2 is SYGVNS. The V end lost 3 bases, the J end lost 0 bases, and 8 bases lay between the germline ends. Using reference TRBV25-1 and TRBJ2-2 for the parts outside the CDR3, the full variable domain is EADIYQTPRYLVIGTGKKITLECSQTMGHDKMYWYQQDPGMELHLIHYSYGVNSTEKGDLSSESTVSRIRTEHFPLTLESARPSHTSQYLCASSDGQANTGELFFGEGSRLTVL.